These 10 T cell receptor beta chains originate from one sample sequenced in a study of OX40 agonist ivuxolimab in advanced cancers. Clones were sequenced by immunoSEQ multiplex PCR, and TCRdb holds only the in-frame ones, with some missing. The profile shows fewer than 100,000 clones, 70% to 90% of them singletons. The material was CD4+ or CD8+ T cells sorted from blood, obtained in a trial of the OX40 agonist ivuxolimab. These receptors all come from an adult with an advanced solid tumor such as melanoma, head and neck, liver or kidney cancer.

The chain combines TRBV28 with TRBJ1-2; no definite D call. Trimming cost V 5 bases and J 7 bases, with 14 bases left between them. Germline V gives CDR1 MDHEN, CDR2 SYDVKM. CDR3 length: 13 amino acids. This CDR3 is CASSLLTVSGYTF. The CDR3 nucleotides are TGTGCCAGCAGTCTCCTGACCGTGAGTGGCTACACCTTC.

This chain connects TRBV10-2 to TRBJ1-5; TRBD1 might be the D (5 bases). Trimming shortened V by 7 bases and J by 3 bases, and 10 bases separated the two germline ends. Germline CDR1 WSHSY, CDR2 SAAADI. The CDR3 covers 13 residues. CDR3 protein: CASTRQLNQPQHF. The CDR3 DNA reads TGCGCCAGCACCAGACAGCTCAATCAGCCCCAGCATTTT.

The rearrangement uses TRBV30 and TRBJ1-1; D unresolved. Deletions cut 0 bases from V and 1 base from J, with 9 bases between. Germline CDR1 is GTSNPN and CDR2 is SVGIG (reference sequence). There are 14 residues in the CDR3. The CDR3 loop reads CAWSVPTENTEAFF. The CDR3 DNA reads as TGTGCCTGGAGTGTACCCACCGAGAACACTGAAGCTTTCTTT.

Here the CDR3 reads CASSVGQNYEQYF. CDR3 nucleotide sequence: TGCGCCAGCAGTGTAGGACAGAATTACGAGCAGTACTTC. This sequence joins TRBV10-1 and TRBJ2-7; a possible D gene is TRBD1 (6 bases). The CDR3 length is 13 residues. Germline V gives CDR1 WNHNN, CDR2 SYGVQD (reference sequence). Trimming left V 4 bases short and J 4 bases short, with 11 bases between.

Turning to this clone: The same CDR3 can be traced to other DNA sequences in this sample. This sequence joins TRBV5-5 and TRBJ1-5; tentative D call: TRBD1 (5 bases). The germline gives CDR1 SGHKS, CDR2 YYEKEE (reference sequence). This CDR3 has 14 amino acids. V was shortened by 4 bases and J by 0 bases, with 8 bases between the two germline ends. This CDR3 reads CASSPTASNQPQHF. CDR3 nucleotide sequence: TGTGCCAGCAGCCCGACAGCTAGCAATCAGCCCCAGCATTTT.

V gene TRBV2 combines with J gene TRBJ2-4; perhaps TRBD1 as D (6 bases). Germline loops: CDR1 SNHLY, CDR2 FYNNEI. The V gene lost 4 bases and the J gene lost 2 bases, with 9 bases spanning the gap. The CDR3 runs to 14 residues. The CDR3 loop is CASSVQGSKNIQYF. In DNA form, the CDR3 reads TGTGCCAGCAGTGTCCAGGGGTCCAAAAACATTCAGTACTTC.

The chain recombines TRBV15 with TRBJ2-1; D is possibly TRBD1 or TRBD2 (6 bases each). Germline V gives CDR1 LNHNV, CDR2 YYDKDF (reference sequence). Trimming left V 1 base short and J 14 bases short, with 30 bases between. The CDR3 has 18 amino acids. DNA of the CDR3: TGTGCCACCAGCAGAGGGGGGCCATGGGGGGCCACCGGAGGAACGGAGTTCTTC. Translation: CATSRGGPWGATGGTEFF.

This clone has just one count. The chain joins TRBV11-2 to TRBJ2-3; 8 bases are shared with TRBD2. Germline V gene data show CDR1 as SGHAT and CDR2 as FQNNGV. V lost 1 base to trimming and J lost 2 bases; unmatched junction nucleotides: 5. The CDR3 extends over 16 amino acids. CDR3 coding DNA: TGTGCCAGCAGCTTAGTGGCGGGGGGCGTCACAGATACGCAGTATTTT. Translating gives CASSLVAGGVTDTQYF.

The chain couples TRBV15 to TRBJ2-7; 8 positions match TRBD1. This CDR3 contains 15 residues. The V segment lost 3 bases and the J segment 7 bases; nucleotides outside the gene matches: 11. Germline CDR1 reads LNHNV; CDR2 reads YYDKDF (reference sequence). The CDR3, as DNA: TGTGCCACCAGCAGGGATAGGACAGGGTCGGGGGAGCAGTACTTC. Translation: CATSRDRTGSGEQYF. The whole variable domain, filled in from reference TRBV15 and TRBJ2-7, reads DAMVIQNPRYQVTQFGKPVTLSCSQTLNHNVMYWYQQKSSQAPKLLFHYYDKDFNNEADTPDNFQSRRPNTSFCFLDIRSPGLGDTAMYLCATSRDRTGSGEQYFGPGTRLTVT.

This chain uses TRBV5-1 with TRBJ1-3, with 7 bases fitting TRBD1. The CDR3 spans 17 residues. Germline V gives CDR1 SGHRS, CDR2 YFSETQ. V shed 0 bases, J shed 0 bases, and the junction held 6 bases outside the gene matches. CDR3 coding DNA: TGCGCCAGCAGCTTGGAAGGGGGCCCACACTCTGGAAACACCATATATTTT. Protein product: CASSLEGGPHSGNTIYF.